Below, 5 T cell receptor beta chains from the same sample are listed, as sequenced in a study of blood T cell repertoires in COVID-19. TCRdb's table, derived via immunoSEQ multiplex PCR, lists solely in-frame clones and lacks some. This table has some 62,000 clones, 88% appearing once. Sequencing used peripheral blood. Receptor source: a human donor in a cohort sampled during active COVID-19.

This rearrangement joins TRBV7-2 to TRBJ2-1; weak D call: TRBD2 (5 bases). The V end lost 2 bases, the J end lost 14 bases, and 10 bases lay between the germline ends. The CDR3 sequence is 11 residues long. Germline lookup yields CDR1 SGHTA and CDR2 FQGNSA. The CDR3 coding sequence is TGTGCCAGCAGCTTACGCCAGCGGAAGTTCTTC. Translating it yields CASSLRQRKFF.

The V and J genes are TRBV7-2 and TRBJ2-7; TRBD2 is a possible D gene (7 bases). The CDR3 is made up of 15 amino acids. Germline values: CDR1 SGHTA, CDR2 FQGNSA. V lost 6 bases, J lost 1 base, and 16 bases lay in between. This CDR3 reads CASSRIGGESYEQYF. DNA for the CDR3: TGTGCCAGCAGTCGGATAGGGGGGGAGTCCTACGAGCAGTACTTC.

The chain uses TRBV4-1 and TRBJ2-7; TRBD1 matches at 9 bases. V lost 4 bases and J lost 7; bases outside the gene matches: 14. Germline lookup yields CDR1 MGHRA and CDR2 YSYEKL. The CDR3 has 16 amino acids. As DNA, the CDR3 is TGCGCCAGCAGCCGACTACCGGGACAGGGAATGGAAGAGCAGTACTTC. Translation gives CASSRLPGQGMEEQYF.

The chain carries TRBV10-1 and TRBJ1-5; tentative D call: TRBD1 (6 bases). Trimming stripped 8 bases from V and 2 bases from J, with 16 bases between. The CDR3 length is 15 residues. Per germline, CDR1 WNHNN and CDR2 SYGVQD (reference sequence). The CDR3 is CASGGAVSGNQPQHF. The CDR3 DNA reads TGCGCCAGCGGGGGGGCAGTCAGTGGCAATCAGCCCCAGCATTTT.

This chain uses TRBV5-1 with TRBJ1-1; D may be TRBD1 (5 bases). V shed 0 bases and J shed 4 bases, with 16 bases lying between them. Germline lookup yields CDR1 SGHRS and CDR2 YFSETQ. The CDR3 sequence is 16 residues long. The CDR3 DNA reads as TGCGCCAGCAGCTTGGGGCAGACTCGGGGGTCCACTGAAGCTTTCTTT. Translation: CASSLGQTRGSTEAFF.